Listed below are T cell receptor beta chains from one sample, sequenced in a study of CD8+ T cells in alopecia areata. Data came from immunoSEQ multiplex PCR; TCRdb stores just in-frame clones and leaves some out. The sample records 200,000 or so clones, approximately 60% being singletons. Specimen: CD8+ T cells sorted from blood. These receptors came from a human donor in good health. Both conserved end residues are part of each CDR3. D genes are given only for firm matches. The size of a clone is reported for some rows only, either as once, few or many, or as a class for expanded clones.

d_call: NA; v_call: TRBV9; clone_size: NA; j_call: TRBJ2-1; cdr3_nt: TGTGCCAGCAGCGTCCACCCTAGCCCCGGCTCCGGTAATGAGCAGTTCTTC; cdr3_aa: CASSVHPSPGSGNEQFF
d_call: NA; v_call: TRBV19; clone_size: few; j_call: TRBJ2-3; cdr3_nt: TGTGCCAGTAGTATCAGCACAGATACGCAGTATTTT; cdr3_aa: CASSISTDTQYF
d_call: NA; v_call: TRBV9; clone_size: NA; j_call: TRBJ1-1; cdr3_nt: TGTGCCAGCAGCCCCTACACTGAAGCTTTCTTT; cdr3_aa: CASSPYTEAFF
d_call: NA; v_call: TRBV6-5; clone_size: few; j_call: TRBJ2-4; cdr3_nt: TGTGCCAGCCAGGGACTTGGCAAAAACATTCAGTACTTC; cdr3_aa: CASQGLGKNIQYF
d_call: NA; v_call: TRBV2; clone_size: NA; j_call: TRBJ2-7; cdr3_nt: TGTGCCAGCAGTGAAGAGGACAGCGGGTACTACGAGCAGTACTTC; cdr3_aa: CASSEEDSGYYEQYF
d_call: TRBD1; v_call: TRBV27; clone_size: NA; j_call: TRBJ2-1; cdr3_nt: TGTGCCAGCAGTTTTAGACAGGGCAACTACAATGAGCAGTTCTTC; cdr3_aa: CASSFRQGNYNEQFF
d_call: TRBD2; v_call: TRBV2; clone_size: NA; j_call: TRBJ2-5; cdr3_nt: TGTGCCAGCAGTGATCCCGACAGCGGGAGATCCCAAGAGACCCAGTACTTC; cdr3_aa: CASSDPDSGRSQETQYF
d_call: TRBD2; v_call: TRBV13; clone_size: NA; j_call: TRBJ2-3; cdr3_nt: TGTGCCAGCAGCCCAGCCGTGGGGACTAGCGGGGGGACCACAGATACGCAGTATTTT; cdr3_aa: CASSPAVGTSGGTTDTQYF
d_call: NA; v_call: TRBV7-7; clone_size: NA; j_call: TRBJ1-2; cdr3_nt: TGTGCCAGCGAGCAGGGGTATGGCTACACCTTC; cdr3_aa: CASEQGYGYTF
d_call: NA; v_call: TRBV21-1; clone_size: many; j_call: TRBJ1-1; cdr3_nt: TGTGCCAGCAGCAAAGACCTCCCTTACAGGGGACTCAGAGAGGGCACTGAAGCTTTCTTT; cdr3_aa: CASSKDLPYRGLREGTEAFF
d_call: NA; v_call: TRBV7-9; clone_size: few; j_call: TRBJ1-2; cdr3_nt: TGTGCCAGCAGTGTCGTCGTGGACAGCAATGGCTACACCTTC; cdr3_aa: CASSVVVDSNGYTF
d_call: NA; v_call: TRBV11-2; clone_size: few; j_call: TRBJ2-7; cdr3_nt: TGTGCCAGCAGCTTAACTCTAGCAGCGGACTACGAGCAGTACTTC; cdr3_aa: CASSLTLAADYEQYF
d_call: NA; v_call: TRBV11-2; clone_size: NA; j_call: TRBJ2-1; cdr3_nt: TGTGCCAGCAGCACCCGAGAGTCCTACAATGAGCAGTTCTTC; cdr3_aa: CASSTRESYNEQFF
d_call: TRBD1; v_call: TRBV7-6; clone_size: few; j_call: TRBJ2-7; cdr3_nt: TGTGCCAGCAGCTTAGCAGGACAGGGTTTGGAGCAGTACTTC; cdr3_aa: CASSLAGQGLEQYF
d_call: TRBD2; v_call: TRBV4-1; clone_size: NA; j_call: TRBJ2-1; cdr3_nt: TGCGCCAGCAGCCAAGATGGGAGGGATGAGCAGTTCTTC; cdr3_aa: CASSQDGRDEQFF
d_call: NA; v_call: TRBV4-1; clone_size: few; j_call: TRBJ2-7; cdr3_nt: TGCGCCAGCAGCCAAGAGGCAGGGACTGACGAGCAGTACTTC; cdr3_aa: CASSQEAGTDEQYF
d_call: NA; v_call: TRBV29-1; clone_size: NA; j_call: TRBJ1-1; cdr3_nt: TGCAGCGTTTTTTTGGGGGCCACTGAAGCTTTCTTT; cdr3_aa: CSVFLGATEAFF
d_call: TRBD1; v_call: TRBV4-1; clone_size: NA; j_call: TRBJ1-2; cdr3_nt: TGCGCCAGCAGCCAACCGGGACAGGGGGCGATCGGCTACACCTTC; cdr3_aa: CASSQPGQGAIGYTF
d_call: NA; v_call: TRBV6-6; clone_size: few; j_call: TRBJ2-1; cdr3_nt: TGTGCCAGCAGTTATCTAGGAGCTAGCAGTTACAATGAGCAGTTCTTC; cdr3_aa: CASSYLGASSYNEQFF
d_call: TRBD1; v_call: TRBV5-6; clone_size: NA; j_call: TRBJ2-7; cdr3_nt: TGTGCCAGCAGCTTGGGGACAGGGGGCTACGAGCAGTACTTC; cdr3_aa: CASSLGTGGYEQYF
d_call: TRBD1; v_call: TRBV30; clone_size: NA; j_call: TRBJ1-1; cdr3_nt: TGTGCCTGGAGTGTACGAGACAGGGCAAACACTGAAGCTTTCTTT; cdr3_aa: CAWSVRDRANTEAFF
d_call: NA; v_call: TRBV5-1; clone_size: NA; j_call: TRBJ2-7; cdr3_nt: TGCGCCAGCAGCTTGAGGACCGGGCCCGAGCAGTACTTC; cdr3_aa: CASSLRTGPEQYF
d_call: TRBD1; v_call: TRBV7-3; clone_size: NA; j_call: TRBJ2-2; cdr3_nt: TGTGCCAGCAGCCCACAGGGGTTGGGGGAGCTGTTTTTT; cdr3_aa: CASSPQGLGELFF
d_call: NA; v_call: TRBV29-1; clone_size: NA; j_call: TRBJ2-6; cdr3_nt: TGCAGCGTTGACGGTCGGCACCACTCTGGGGCCAACGTCCTGACTTTC; cdr3_aa: CSVDGRHHSGANVLTF
d_call: NA; v_call: TRBV5-6; clone_size: NA; j_call: TRBJ1-1; cdr3_nt: TGTGCCAGCAGCGCACAGCCTTCAGGGACTGAAGCTTTCTTT; cdr3_aa: CASSAQPSGTEAFF
d_call: TRBD2; v_call: TRBV9; clone_size: NA; j_call: TRBJ2-5; cdr3_nt: TGTGCCAGCAGCCCGACCGGCGGGGGGCCGTACCAAGAGACCCAGTACTTC; cdr3_aa: CASSPTGGGPYQETQYF
d_call: NA; v_call: TRBV27; clone_size: NA; j_call: TRBJ2-3; cdr3_nt: TGTGCCAGCAGTAAGGGTTCCGATACGCAGTATTTT; cdr3_aa: CASSKGSDTQYF
d_call: NA; v_call: TRBV7-9; clone_size: NA; j_call: TRBJ2-7; cdr3_nt: TGTGCCAGCAGCTTACGGGCAGGGACCTTCTACGAGCAGTACTTC; cdr3_aa: CASSLRAGTFYEQYF
d_call: NA; v_call: TRBV7-8; clone_size: NA; j_call: TRBJ1-1; cdr3_nt: TGTGCCAGCAGCGTCATTGGAGGGGAGGCTTTCTTT; cdr3_aa: CASSVIGGEAFF
d_call: TRBD1; v_call: TRBV5-1; clone_size: NA; j_call: TRBJ2-1; cdr3_nt: TGCGCCAGCAGCTTGGGGGACGGACAGGGTTTGGATGAGCAGTTCTTC; cdr3_aa: CASSLGDGQGLDEQFF
d_call: NA; v_call: TRBV29-1; clone_size: NA; j_call: TRBJ2-7; cdr3_nt: TGCAGCGTCGCCGGGACTGCCTCCTACGAGCAGTACTTC; cdr3_aa: CSVAGTASYEQYF
d_call: NA; v_call: TRBV7-9; clone_size: many; j_call: TRBJ2-5; cdr3_nt: TGTGCCAGCAGCTTAGTGACTATGCAAGAGACCCAGTACTTC; cdr3_aa: CASSLVTMQETQYF
d_call: NA; v_call: TRBV15; clone_size: NA; j_call: TRBJ2-7; cdr3_nt: TGTGCCACCAGCAGTCAACGGGACGAGAGACCATACGAGCAGTACTTC; cdr3_aa: CATSSQRDERPYEQYF
d_call: NA; v_call: TRBV11-2; clone_size: NA; j_call: TRBJ2-5; cdr3_nt: TGTGCCAGCAGCTTAGTCCCCGTGACACAACGGTACCAAGAGACCCAGTACTTC; cdr3_aa: CASSLVPVTQRYQETQYF
d_call: NA; v_call: TRBV12-5; clone_size: few; j_call: TRBJ2-3; cdr3_nt: TGTGCTAGTGGTCAGCTCTTAGGCCTCACGGATACGCAGTATTTT; cdr3_aa: CASGQLLGLTDTQYF
d_call: NA; v_call: TRBV29-1; clone_size: few; j_call: TRBJ1-1; cdr3_nt: TGCAGCGCCTCGGACACGATGAACACTGAAGCTTTCTTT; cdr3_aa: CSASDTMNTEAFF
d_call: NA; v_call: TRBV7-6; clone_size: NA; j_call: TRBJ1-4; cdr3_nt: TGTGCCAGCAGCTCCCCCGTATTTCGTAATGAAAAACTGTTTTTT; cdr3_aa: CASSSPVFRNEKLFF
d_call: TRBD2; v_call: TRBV9; clone_size: few; j_call: TRBJ2-3; cdr3_nt: TGTGCCAGCAGCGAAGAAGCGGGGAAAGAGACAGATACGCAGTATTTT; cdr3_aa: CASSEEAGKETDTQYF
d_call: NA; v_call: TRBV27; clone_size: NA; j_call: TRBJ1-1; cdr3_nt: TGTGCCAGTTACAGGACGGGGACTGAAGCTTTCTTT; cdr3_aa: CASYRTGTEAFF
d_call: NA; v_call: TRBV6-1; clone_size: NA; j_call: TRBJ2-7; cdr3_nt: TGTGCCAGCAGTGATTACCGCAGGGAATGGGAGCAGTACTTC; cdr3_aa: CASSDYRREWEQYF
d_call: TRBD1; v_call: TRBV7-9; clone_size: NA; j_call: TRBJ2-3; cdr3_nt: TGTGCCCAGGGGGATTCCACAGATACGCAGTATTTT; cdr3_aa: CAQGDSTDTQYF
d_call: NA; v_call: TRBV13; clone_size: few; j_call: TRBJ1-1; cdr3_nt: TGTGCCATAAGACAGTCCACTGAAGCTTTCTTT; cdr3_aa: CAIRQSTEAFF
d_call: NA; v_call: TRBV19; clone_size: few; j_call: TRBJ1-5; cdr3_nt: TGTGCCAGTAGTTCCCCACGTTGGAGCAATCAGCCCCAGCATTTT; cdr3_aa: CASSSPRWSNQPQHF
d_call: TRBD1; v_call: TRBV29-1; clone_size: NA; j_call: TRBJ2-5; cdr3_nt: TGCAGCGTTGAGGGGACAGGGGCCCGAGAGACCCAGTACTTC; cdr3_aa: CSVEGTGARETQYF
d_call: TRBD1; v_call: TRBV5-6; clone_size: NA; j_call: TRBJ2-7; cdr3_nt: TGTGCCAGCGGAGGGACAGGGGCTGGGCACGAGCAGTACTTC; cdr3_aa: CASGGTGAGHEQYF
d_call: TRBD1; v_call: TRBV19; clone_size: NA; j_call: TRBJ1-6; cdr3_nt: TGTGCCAGTAGTATGGGACAGGGGAATCCACCCCTCCACTTT; cdr3_aa: CASSMGQGNPPLHF
d_call: TRBD1; v_call: TRBV29-1; clone_size: few; j_call: TRBJ2-4; cdr3_nt: TGCAGCGTTGAAACCGGGACAGGAAACATTCAGTACTTC; cdr3_aa: CSVETGTGNIQYF
d_call: NA; v_call: TRBV29-1; clone_size: NA; j_call: TRBJ2-1; cdr3_nt: TGCAGCGCCGACACGGAGGCGTACTACAATGAGCAGTTCTTC; cdr3_aa: CSADTEAYYNEQFF
d_call: NA; v_call: TRBV30; clone_size: NA; j_call: TRBJ2-3; cdr3_nt: TGTGCCTGGATCGGAGCAGATACGCAGTATTTT; cdr3_aa: CAWIGADTQYF
d_call: NA; v_call: TRBV30; clone_size: once; j_call: TRBJ1-1; cdr3_nt: TGTGCCTGGAGTCGAGTAACTGCGAACACTGAAGCTTTCTTT; cdr3_aa: CAWSRVTANTEAFF